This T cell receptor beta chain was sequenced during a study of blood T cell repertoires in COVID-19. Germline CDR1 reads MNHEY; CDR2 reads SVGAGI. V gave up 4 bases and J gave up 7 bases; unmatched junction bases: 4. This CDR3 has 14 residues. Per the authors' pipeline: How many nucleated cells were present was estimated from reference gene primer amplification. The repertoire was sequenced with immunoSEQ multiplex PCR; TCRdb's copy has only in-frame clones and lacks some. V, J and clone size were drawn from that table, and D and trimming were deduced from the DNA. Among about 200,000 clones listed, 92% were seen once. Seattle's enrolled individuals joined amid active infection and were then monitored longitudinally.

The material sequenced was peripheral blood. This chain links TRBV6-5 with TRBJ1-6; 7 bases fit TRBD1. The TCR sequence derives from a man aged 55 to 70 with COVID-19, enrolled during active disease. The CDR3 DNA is TGTGCCAGCAGTTGGGGACAGTCAAATTCACCCCTCCACTTT. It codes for CASSWGQSNSPLHF.